This T cell receptor beta chain was found in a study of shared clonotypes between healthy human individuals. Note on this clone: Its antigen is undetermined.

All participating donors were Caucasian adults from Nashville, Tennessee. 250 to 350 ng DNA, roughly 30,000 T cell genomes, went into unsorted PBMC replicate PCRs. Per the original data handling: For the immunoSEQ data, sequences were junction-only without quality scores, so filtering differed. Sequencing used immunoSEQ multiplex PCR; TCRdb keeps in-frame clones, though not all of them. The DNA was the basis for D and trimming; V, J and clone size are from that table. The sample shows hundreds of thousands of clones, around 80% of them seen only once. Points from the study as a whole: In this cohort, only blood was sampled, and tissue repertoires likely differ.

Sample: PBMCs. The TCR sequence derives from a woman in her 40s in good health. Some clones in this sample may be carry-over from other donors' samples.

The CDR3 region is CACSRAESNYGYTF. The CDR3, as DNA: TGTGCCTGTTCCCGCGCGGAAAGTAACTATGGCTACACCTTC. The V call is TRBV30, the J call TRBJ1-2; D is undetermined. The CDR3 is 14 residues long. Germline CDR1 and CDR2: GTSNPN and SVGIG (reference sequence). V was pared by 6 bases and J by 1 base, with 15 bases between.